This T cell receptor beta chain was captured in a study of T cells in localized non-small cell lung cancer. Study-wide findings and caveats: Only one tumor region went through sequencing, so heterogeneity may still be there. Appearing in adjacent lung were a median about 59 of the top 100 tumor clones. Clonality of T cells reached its maximum in uninvolved adjacent lung, surpassing tumor.

With 4 bases removed from V and 4 bases from J, the gap between germline ends came to 12 bases. Germline lookup yields CDR1 MNHNS and CDR2 SASEGT. The length of the CDR3 is 14 residues. On this clone itself: Its antigen is unidentified.

The data were produced by immunoSEQ multiplex PCR, yet TCRdb's version contains in-frame clones alone and is incomplete. The repertoire includes about 70,000 clones, roughly nine tenths of them detected once, and less than 25% sits in the top ten. Material: peripheral blood, obtained before any cancer treatment. V usage is TRBV6-1 and J usage is TRBJ2-3, with a weak D call TRBD1 (6 bases). This sequence was found in an older male donor with stage III squamous cell lung carcinoma. CDR3 bases: TGTGCCAGCAGTGCACAGGGAGTCGCAGATACGCAGTATTTT. Encoded protein: CASSAQGVADTQYF.